This T cell receptor beta chain was sequenced for a study of cytomegalovirus exposure and HLA in healthy donors. Study-level findings and limits: By a later analysis, the bulk of CMV-associated TCR beta chains appeared HLA-restricted. Within the data, a cluster of highly shared sequence variants was likely a sequencing artifact. The study had only CMV serostatus as immune exposure information. Cytomegalovirus-associated TCR beta chains were listed, numbering 150 to 200.

CDR3 length equals 15 residues. Germline CDR1 SGHNT, CDR2 YYREEE (reference sequence). After removal of 4 bases from V and 2 bases from J, the junction contained 2 bases not matched to a gene. With 60 Vbeta and 13 Jbeta primers, the PCR was carried out. Data came from immunoSEQ multiplex PCR; TCRdb stores just in-frame clones and leaves some out. The sample lists about 130,000 clones, approximately 17% occurring once. Points on this clone: Its target is not known.

Specimen: PBMCs. The chain recombines TRBV5-4 with TRBJ2-7; 14 bases are a match to TRBD2. This receptor was obtained from a female donor in good health and CMV-seropositive. CDR3 DNA: TGTGCCAGCAGCAGGACTAGCGGGAGGACCTACGAGCAGTACTTC. It codes for CASSRTSGRTYEQYF.